Each of the 19 T cell receptor beta chains below was sequenced from the same sample in a study of technical replicates of blood from a handful of donors. Sequenced by immunoSEQ multiplex PCR; TCRdb stores in-frame clones only, minus some. The table has more than 55,000 clones, around nine tenths seen once; the top ten hold about 0.4%. Sequenced sample: T cells isolated from PBMCs. Every receptor here comes from a human donor in good health.

This clone occurred once. The V and J genes are TRBV27 and TRBJ2-7; TRBD2 aligns across 12 bases. The CDR3 runs 15 residues. Germline V gene data show CDR1 as MNHEY and CDR2 as SMNVEV (reference sequence). Trimming at V came to 6 bases and at J to 6 bases, leaving 9 bases not matched to a gene. CDR3 amino acids: CASSQLAGGGGEQYF. The CDR3 nucleotides read TGTGCCAGCAGCCAACTAGCGGGAGGAGGGGGCGAGCAGTACTTC.

The rearrangement joins TRBV10-3 to TRBJ2-3; TRBD2 agrees at 7 bases. The CDR3 runs to 14 residues. V was clipped by 4 bases and J by 3 bases; unmatched bases: 4. Germline V gives CDR1 ENHRY, CDR2 SYGVKD. CDR3 in amino acids: CAISGSRETDTQYF. The CDR3 nucleotides read TGTGCCATCAGTGGGTCGCGGGAGACAGATACGCAGTATTTT.

CDR3 DNA sequence: TGTGCCAGCAGCCTACCCTGGACAGGGGGTAACACCGGGGAGCTGTTTTTT. It encodes CASSLPWTGGNTGELFF. The chain combines TRBV28 with TRBJ2-2; 10 nucleotides align to TRBD1. The CDR3 contains 17 residues. Per germline, CDR1 MDHEN and CDR2 SYDVKM. The V and J ends lost 6 bases and 2 bases, in that order; junction bases with no gene match: 9.

This chain uses TRBV7-9 with TRBJ2-1; D call uncertain. CDR1 SEHNR and CDR2 FQNEAQ come from the germline V gene (reference sequence). Trimming left V 7 bases short and J 3 bases short, with 22 bases between. The CDR3 spans 17 residues. CDR3 nucleotide sequence: TGTGCCAGCACCCTCCTTTTACAGCATTTATACTACAATGAGCAGTTCTTC. Translation: CASTLLLQHLYYNEQFF. The full variable domain, with the rest looked up from reference TRBV7-9 and TRBJ2-1, is DTGVSQNPRHKITKRGQNVTFRCDPISEHNRLYWYRQTLGQGPEFLTYFQNEAQLEKSRLLSDRFSAERPKGSFSTLEIQRTEQGDSAMYLCASTLLLQHLYYNEQFFGPGTRLTVL.

V gene TRBV7-6 combines with J gene TRBJ2-3; TRBD2 might be the D (5 bases). From germline, CDR1 is SGHVS and CDR2 FNYEAQ. Trimming removed 2 bases from V and 2 bases from J, with 14 bases in between. This CDR3 is 16 amino acids long. DNA for the CDR3: TGTGCCAGCAGCTTACGAGTGAGCGGCTTCACAGATACGCAGTATTTT. Its protein is CASSLRVSGFTDTQYF.

This clone came up a few times. The V call is TRBV7-8, the J call TRBJ1-1; D gene uncertain. Germline lookup yields CDR1 SGHVS and CDR2 FQNEAQ. The germline V and J ends were trimmed by 2 bases and 2 bases, with 9 bases remaining between them. There are 14 residues in the CDR3. The CDR3 nucleotides read TGTGCCAGCAGCTTAATATTGCGAAACACTGAAGCTTTCTTT. Its protein product is CASSLILRNTEAFF.

This chain connects TRBV2 to TRBJ1-1; D not certain. Germline-derived CDR1 and CDR2 are SNHLY and FYNNEI. V shed 1 base and J shed 1 base, with 7 bases lying between them. The CDR3 length is 14 residues. The DNA of the CDR3 is TGTGCCAGCAGTGAAGTTAGCGGGAACACTGAAGCTTTCTTT. Translated: CASSEVSGNTEAFF.

The V call is TRBV6-1, the J call TRBJ2-1, with 9 bases matching TRBD2. Germline CDR1 MNHNS, CDR2 SASEGT. V gave up 7 bases and J gave up 4 bases; unmatched junction bases: 8. This CDR3 is 15 amino acids long. The CDR3 loop is CASNSGLARYNEQFF. CDR3 nucleotide sequence: TGTGCCAGCAACTCCGGACTAGCGAGATACAATGAGCAGTTCTTC.

This clone was observed once. The genes are TRBV27 and TRBJ2-1; the D is unclear. The germline V gene encodes CDR1 MNHEY and CDR2 SMNVEV (reference sequence). The CDR3 totals 12 residues. With 2 bases removed from V and 8 bases from J, the gap between germline ends came to 7 bases. In DNA form, the CDR3 reads TGTGCCAGCAGTTTAGATAGCTATGAGCAGTTCTTC. Translated: CASSLDSYEQFF.

The rearrangement links TRBV28 to TRBJ2-7; 10 bases match TRBD2. The CDR3 has 13 residues. V lost 8 bases to trimming and J lost 5 bases; unmatched junction nucleotides: 6. Per the germline V gene, CDR1 is MDHEN and CDR2 is SYDVKM. CDR3 DNA: TGTGCCAGCTTGGCTAGCGGGAGAAACGAGCAGTACTTC. This codes for CASLASGRNEQYF.

J is TRBJ1-2 and V is TRBV5-4; 7 bases align to TRBD1. Germline CDR1 SGHNT, CDR2 YYREEE (reference sequence). The CDR3 length is 15 residues. V was pared by 0 bases and J by 1 base, with 3 bases of the junction left unmatched. Here the CDR3 reads CASSLDGTVNYGYTF. CDR3 nucleotide sequence: TGTGCCAGCAGCTTGGACGGGACAGTTAACTATGGCTACACCTTC.

The chain employs TRBV6-1 and TRBJ1-4, with unresolved D. V shed 7 bases and J shed 0 bases, with 9 bases lying between them. The germline V gene has CDR1 MNHNS and CDR2 SASEGT. The CDR3 length is 14 residues. The CDR3: CASKTTPTNEKLFF. CDR3 nucleotide sequence: TGTGCCAGCAAAACTACACCAACTAATGAAAAACTGTTTTTT.

The chain carries TRBV5-1 and TRBJ1-2, with 9 bases matching TRBD1. The CDR3 sequence is 14 residues long. Per germline, CDR1 SGHRS and CDR2 YFSETQ. After removal of 4 bases from V and 8 bases from J, the junction contained 9 bases not matched to a gene. This CDR3 reads CASSLRTGDDGYTF. The CDR3 DNA reads as TGCGCCAGCAGCCTAAGGACAGGGGATGACGGCTACACCTTC.

The J gene is TRBJ2-2, the V gene TRBV2; 7 bases are shared with TRBD2. This CDR3 region has 14 residues. After removal of 8 bases from V and 8 bases from J, the junction contained 11 bases not matched to a gene. The V gene's germline CDR1 is SNHLY and CDR2 FYNNEI. Here the CDR3 reads CASSTGTIGGELFF. CDR3 sequence (DNA): TGTGCCAGCTCTACCGGGACTATAGGAGGGGAGCTGTTTTTT.

V usage is TRBV30 and J usage is TRBJ2-5; 11 positions agree with TRBD2. The V gene end was trimmed by 1 base and the J gene end by 5 bases; junction bases not matched to a gene: 12. The germline V gene encodes CDR1 GTSNPN and CDR2 SVGIG (reference sequence). The CDR3 spans 17 residues. The chain's CDR3 is CAWSDGVAGGAGETQYF. The CDR3, as DNA: TGTGCCTGGAGTGACGGAGTAGCGGGAGGGGCCGGGGAGACCCAGTACTTC.

The chain joins TRBV27 to TRBJ2-7, with D possibly being TRBD2 (6 bases). Germline CDR1 and CDR2: MNHEY and SMNVEV (reference sequence). This CDR3 comprises 16 residues. Trimming pared 6 bases from V and 5 bases from J, leaving 23 bases between. The CDR3 nucleotides read TGTGCCAGCAGCGGTACTTCATGGGCCCCGGGGGACGAGCAGTACTTC. It is translated as CASSGTSWAPGDEQYF.

The chain has TRBV2 and TRBJ2-3; 12 bases map to TRBD2. The CDR3 sequence is 16 residues long. Germline loops: CDR1 SNHLY, CDR2 FYNNEI. V trimming: 0 bases; J trimming: 5 bases; junction bases outside the gene matches: 3. The DNA of the CDR3 is TGTGCCAGCAGTGAAGCGGGACTAGCGGGTATAGATACGCAGTATTTT. Translating gives CASSEAGLAGIDTQYF.

The chain carries TRBV5-1 and TRBJ2-3; 7 bases are shared with TRBD2. Germline loops: CDR1 SGHRS, CDR2 YFSETQ. V lost 4 bases to trimming and J lost 8 bases; unmatched junction nucleotides: 4. This CDR3 is built from 12 residues. The CDR3 sequence is CASSPGRGTQYF. The CDR3 bases are TGCGCCAGCAGCCCGGGGAGGGGTACGCAGTATTTT. The whole variable domain, filled in from reference TRBV5-1 and TRBJ2-3, reads KAGVTQTPRYLIKTRGQQVTLSCSPISGHRSVSWYQQTPGQGLQFLFEYFSETQRNKGNFPGRFSGRQFSNSRSEMNVSTLELGDSALYLCASSPGRGTQYFGPGTRLTVL.

This clone has only one observation. The gene calls are TRBV29-1 and TRBJ2-2, with D possibly being TRBD1 (7 bases). Trimming left V 1 base short and J 5 bases short, with 14 bases between. Germline loops: CDR1 SQVTM, CDR2 ANQGSEA. The CDR3 contains 15 residues. CDR3 amino acids: CSVEVAGQMTGELFF. The CDR3 bases are TGCAGCGTTGAAGTCGCGGGACAGATGACCGGGGAGCTGTTTTTT.